A selection of T cell receptor beta chains follows, all from one sample in a study of T cell responses to AZD1222 COVID-19 vaccine. The repertoire was sequenced with immunoSEQ multiplex PCR; TCRdb's copy has only in-frame clones and lacks some. Altogether around 180,000 clones are present, around 90% being singletons, with the ten largest covering more than 25%. Sequences were derived from peripheral blood, sampled 28 days after the second AZD1222 dose. The receptors were gathered from an adult who received the AZD1222 COVID-19 vaccine. Each CDR3 is given with its conserved first and last residue. A D gene is named only where the DNA matches it firmly.

length	V	D	J	CDR3
17	TRBV27	-	TRBJ1-5	CASPLYTGGVENQPQHF
16	TRBV5-4	-	TRBJ2-6	CASSSDILSGANVLTF
17	TRBV4-2	TRBD1	TRBJ1-3	CASSQGLRDRAGNTIYF
13	TRBV7-2	TRBD1	TRBJ1-6	CASSVGQGLPLHF
14	TRBV30	-	TRBJ2-3	CAWRRERSTDTQYF
14	TRBV5-4	-	TRBJ2-7	CASNQGAPPYEQYF
16	TRBV6-5	TRBD2	TRBJ2-7	CASSYTTSGRAHEQYF
16	TRBV9	TRBD2	TRBJ2-2	CASSHSMRGDTGELFF
14	TRBV7-9	-	TRBJ2-5	CASSLVGLQETQYF
16	TRBV11-2	-	TRBJ2-7	CASSLVSVQTTYEQYF
15	TRBV5-1	-	TRBJ2-2	CASSNRTANTGELFF
16	TRBV24-1	TRBD1	TRBJ2-3	CATSARPGTGRDTQYF
15	TRBV27	TRBD2	TRBJ2-1	CASRSPSGRDNEQFF
15	TRBV18	-	TRBJ2-7	CASSPLRGAVNEQYF
14	TRBV5-1	TRBD1	TRBJ1-4	CASRATGGFEKLFF
13	TRBV19	TRBD1	TRBJ1-2	CATSRDSLYGYTF
16	TRBV14	TRBD2	TRBJ2-7	CASSQVAGGPGYEQYF
19	TRBV13	TRBD2	TRBJ2-2	CASSSDGALASGRSGELFF
14	TRBV28	-	TRBJ1-1	CASSLTGGTVEAFF
17	TRBV7-3	-	TRBJ2-3	CASSPGIGRDTTDTQYF
18	TRBV7-2	TRBD1	TRBJ1-5	CASSLRTGGVHGNQPQHF
14	TRBV15	-	TRBJ1-6	CATSRDGRNSPLHF
15	TRBV6-2/TRBV6-3	TRBD1	TRBJ2-3	CASSPGGAMADTQYF
15	TRBV5-4	TRBD2	TRBJ2-2	CASSWAGVGTGELFF
14	TRBV5-1	TRBD1	TRBJ1-3	CASARTGEGNTIYF
11	TRBV12-3/TRBV12-4	-	TRBJ2-1	CASSQGNEQFF
15	TRBV28	-	TRBJ2-5	CASRTTSLGRETQYF
18	TRBV11-3	TRBD2	TRBJ2-3	CASSLALLAGGVSDTQYF
16	TRBV4-2	-	TRBJ2-3	CASSQGGGRGADTQYF
16	TRBV6-1	-	TRBJ1-5	CASSENGLAGRQPQHF
15	TRBV4-3	TRBD1	TRBJ1-4	CASSQDRTGVEKLFF
15	TRBV4-2	TRBD2	TRBJ2-1	CASSQLAGGNNEQFF
15	TRBV6-5	TRBD2	TRBJ2-5	CASSSTSGRGETQYF
13	TRBV6-5	-	TRBJ1-6	CTSSRTDNSPLHF
15	TRBV7-8	-	TRBJ2-7	CASSLRGGAIYEQYF
15	TRBV28	-	TRBJ2-4	CASSPPPVTKNIQYF
12	TRBV30	-	TRBJ2-6	CACETGANVLTF
13	TRBV7-9	-	TRBJ1-1	CASSLDRWTEAFF
14	TRBV21-1	-	TRBJ1-1	CASTAGDQNTEAFF
16	TRBV7-9	-	TRBJ2-5	CASSLEDTSRQETQYF
11	TRBV10-3	-	TRBJ2-5	CAISEKETQYF
16	TRBV4-2	TRBD2	TRBJ2-5	CASSYGLAGGQETQYF
15	TRBV27	-	TRBJ2-7	CASRPQGFGLYEQYF
16	TRBV11-3	TRBD2	TRBJ2-2	CASSLGGLAGAGELFF
15	TRBV19	-	TRBJ2-2	CASSKEPLITGELFF
16	TRBV10-1	-	TRBJ2-1	CASSARTCKAYNEQFF
14	TRBV30	-	TRBJ1-4	CAWRGTATNEKLFF
14	TRBV30	TRBD1	TRBJ2-2	CAWSGQANTGELFF
17	TRBV28	TRBD2	TRBJ2-1	CASRGLAGDLSDNEQFF
15	TRBV7-9	TRBD1	TRBJ2-6	CASSLRGKGANVLAF
14	TRBV28	-	TRBJ1-4	CASRSSATNEKLFF
14	TRBV6-5	TRBD1	TRBJ1-2	CAISARGGNYGYTF
15	TRBV19	TRBD2	TRBJ2-7	CARASGHSFHYEQYF
15	TRBV7-2	-	TRBJ2-5	CASSLFPREGETQYF
14	TRBV5-8	TRBD2	TRBJ2-7	CASSGTSESYEQYF
19	TRBV4-2	TRBD2	TRBJ2-1	CASSQGGLAGPGHYNEQFF
19	TRBV4-2	TRBD2	TRBJ2-3	CASSHPSGLAERGTDTQYF
14	TRBV19	-	TRBJ1-5	CASSSGTVNQPQHF
14	TRBV15	-	TRBJ2-7	CATSRELLVYEQYF